This TCR beta chain was documented in a study of a mutant IDH1 vaccine in newly diagnosed glioma. Study-wide findings and caveats: The study observed vaccine-induced immune responses in 85% to 95% of patients. Changes in top peripheral clonotypes did not appear linked to pseudoprogression.

Time point reported: week 11, during vaccination. The investigators gave 300 ug of mutant IDH1 20-mer peptide in each vaccine dose, together with topical imiquimod. Comment on this clone: Its specificity is not known.

V trimming: 4 bases; J trimming: 7 bases; junction bases outside the gene matches: 6. Germline lookup yields CDR1 MGHRA and CDR2 YSYEKL. The CDR3 is made up of 15 amino acids. This table comes from immunoSEQ multiplex PCR, and its TCRdb copy is limited to in-frame clones, with some not included. Among tens of thousands of clones listed, 70% to 85% were seen once. This receptor was obtained from a man aged 25-45 years with glioma. The specimen comprised PBMCs, sampled from a glioma patient whose treatment included an IDH1 peptide vaccine. V gene TRBV4-1 combines with J gene TRBJ2-2; TRBD1 agrees at 10 bases. CDR3 sequence: CASSPRDRGYGELFF. The DNA for the CDR3 is TGCGCCAGCAGCCCCCGGGACAGGGGATACGGGGAGCTGTTTTTT.